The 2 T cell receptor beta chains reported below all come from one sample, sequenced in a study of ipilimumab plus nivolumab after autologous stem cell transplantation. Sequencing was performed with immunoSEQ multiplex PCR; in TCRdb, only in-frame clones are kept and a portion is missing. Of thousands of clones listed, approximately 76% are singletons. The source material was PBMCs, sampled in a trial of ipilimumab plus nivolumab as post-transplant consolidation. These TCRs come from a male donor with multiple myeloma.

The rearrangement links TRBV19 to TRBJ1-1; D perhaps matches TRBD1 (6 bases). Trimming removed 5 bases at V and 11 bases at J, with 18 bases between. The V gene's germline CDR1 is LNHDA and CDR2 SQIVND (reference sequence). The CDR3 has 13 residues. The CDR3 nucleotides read TGTGCCAGTAGTCTACGAGGGGGGGTTGCGGCTTTCTTT. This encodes CASSLRGGVAAFF.

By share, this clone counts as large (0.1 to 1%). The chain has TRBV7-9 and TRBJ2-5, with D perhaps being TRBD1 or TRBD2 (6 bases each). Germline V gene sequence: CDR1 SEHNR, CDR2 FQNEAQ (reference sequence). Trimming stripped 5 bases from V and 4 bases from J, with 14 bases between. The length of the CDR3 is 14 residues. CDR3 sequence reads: CASSPREGGETQYF. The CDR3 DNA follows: TGTGCCAGCAGCCCAAGAGAGGGGGGAGAGACCCAGTACTTC. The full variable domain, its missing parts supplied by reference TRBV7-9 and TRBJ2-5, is DTGVSQNPRHKITKRGQNVTFRCDPISEHNRLYWYRQTLGQGPEFLTYFQNEAQLEKSRLLSDRFSAERPKGSFSTLEIQRTEQGDSAMYLCASSPREGGETQYFGPGTRLLVL.